Listed below are T cell receptor beta chains from one sample, sequenced in a study of control samples from healthy donors and cancer patients. Clones were sequenced by immunoSEQ multiplex PCR, and TCRdb holds only the in-frame ones, with some missing. The data contain tens of thousands of clones, 75% to 90% of them singletons. Sequencing was done on a sample of blood. The source of these receptors is a man aged 50 or older in good health. CDR3s include the opening cysteine and the closing phenylalanine or tryptophan. A D gene is named only where the DNA matches it firmly. Clone size is shown for a subset of rows, as once, few, many or a class of expanded clone.

TRBV5-1,NA,TRBJ2-2,16,TRBD2,TGCGCCAGCAGCTTGTATGCGGGAGGGCAGGCCGGGGAGCTGTTTTTT,CASSLYAGGQAGELFF
TRBV14,NA,TRBJ1-2,13,NA,TGTGCCAGCAGCCAAGACCGGGTAGCAGGCTACACCTTC,CASSQDRVAGYTF
TRBV24-1,NA,TRBJ2-5,14,TRBD1,TGTGCCACCAGTGCCTGGGACAGCCAAGAGACCCAGTACTTC,CATSAWDSQETQYF
TRBV7-7,NA,TRBJ2-3,16,TRBD2,TGTGCTAGCAGCCCAGGCGCGGGGGGAAGCACAGATACGCAGTATTTT,CASSPGAGGSTDTQYF
TRBV3-1/TRBV3-2,NA,TRBJ2-5,15,NA,TGTGCCAGCAGCCAAGAAATTGGCAGCCAAGAGACCCAGTACTTC,CASSQEIGSQETQYF
TRBV6-1,NA,TRBJ2-3,15,NA,TGTGCCAGCAGTGAAGCGTCGGGGAGCACAGATACGCAGTATTTT,CASSEASGSTDTQYF
TRBV30,NA,TRBJ1-1,15,NA,TGTGCCTGCCTGGGGTCCAGGGGACTAACCGCTGAAGCTTTCTTT,CACLGSRGLTAEAFF
TRBV5-4,NA,TRBJ2-3,14,NA,TGTGCCAGCAGCTTGGCGGGAGAAGGGGATACGCAGTATTTT,CASSLAGEGDTQYF
TRBV21-1,NA,TRBJ2-7,18,NA,TGTGCCAGCAGCATACAAATGACTCCGGGACGGAACGTCTACGAGCAGTACTTC,CASSIQMTPGRNVYEQYF
TRBV28,NA,TRBJ1-1,15,NA,NA,CASSSSGQLKTEAFF
TRBV7-7,NA,TRBJ2-5,11,NA,TGTGCTAGCAGCCAAGGGGAGACCCAGTACTTC,CASSQGETQYF
TRBV11-3,NA,TRBJ1-2,13,NA,TGTGCCAGCAGCCCCGACGAAACGTATGGCTACACCTTC,CASSPDETYGYTF
TRBV12-3/TRBV12-4,once,TRBJ2-3,12,NA,TGTGCCAGCAGTTTAGCGTTAGATACGCAGTATTTT,CASSLALDTQYF
TRBV7-2,few,TRBJ2-1,15,NA,TGTGCCAGCACCTCGGTGGGGGGAGCCTACAATGAGCAGTTCTTC,CASTSVGGAYNEQFF
TRBV3-1/TRBV3-2,NA,TRBJ2-7,14,TRBD1,TGTGCCAGCTCAAAGACAGGGGGGCTTAACGAGCAGTACTTC,CASSKTGGLNEQYF
TRBV4-3,NA,TRBJ2-1,18,TRBD2,TGCGCCAGCAGCCAAGTCCCAATCTCTAGCGGCTCCTACAATGAGCAGTTCTTC,CASSQVPISSGSYNEQFF
TRBV5-5,NA,TRBJ1-2,15,NA,TGTGCCAGCAGCTCCCGGATGTTTGCCGGGCTGGGCTACACCTTC,CASSSRMFAGLGYTF
TRBV7-9,once,TRBJ1-2,16,NA,TGTGCCAGCAGAACCGTCACCATCACTTTAAACTATGGCTACACCTTC,CASRTVTITLNYGYTF
TRBV7-3,NA,TRBJ2-2,14,TRBD2,TGTGCCAGCAGCTTAAGGACTAGCGGCCGGGAGCTGTTTTTT,CASSLRTSGRELFF
TRBV4-3,NA,TRBJ2-1,13,TRBD2,TGCGCCAGCAGCCAACTAGCGGGCAATGAGCAGTTCTTC,CASSQLAGNEQFF
TRBV14,few,TRBJ2-7,13,NA,TGTGCCAGCAGCTCGAGGGGGGTACCCGAGCAGTACTTC,CASSSRGVPEQYF
TRBV7-9,NA,TRBJ1-1,12,NA,TGTGCCAGCACCCCTGGGGTCTCTGAAGCTTTCTTT,CASTPGVSEAFF
TRBV10-1,NA,TRBJ2-5,14,TRBD2,TGCGCCAGCAGTGATCCTAGCGGGAGAGAGACCCAGTACTTC,CASSDPSGRETQYF
TRBV28,NA,TRBJ1-2,13,NA,TGTGCCAGCAGTTTGGGCAGTAACTATGGCTACACCTTC,CASSLGSNYGYTF
TRBV10-3,NA,TRBJ2-7,13,NA,TGTGCCATCAGCATTGGACTCGCCTACGAGCAGTACTTC,CAISIGLAYEQYF
TRBV7-3,NA,TRBJ2-7,14,NA,TGTGCCAGCAGCTTAAACGGCAGGGTAGGCGAGCAGTACTTC,CASSLNGRVGEQYF
TRBV11-1,NA,TRBJ1-2,13,NA,TGTGCCAGCAGCTTGGGGGAAGGGAGCGGCTACACCTTC,CASSLGEGSGYTF
TRBV12-3/TRBV12-4,NA,TRBJ2-1,13,NA,TGTGCCAGCACCCCCACCCCGTCAGGGGAGCAGTTCTTC,CASTPTPSGEQFF